The clone carrying this T cell receptor beta chain occurred a few times. Its antigen remains unidentified. The data are from a study of blood T cells in healthy people across ages. Notes on the study in general: With naive T cell percentage, TCR beta diversity showed a strong correlation.

Primers used in a second PCR of roughly 7 to 12 cycles were a sample-barcoded 5' primer and a J-beta primer mix. TCRdb called the 5' RACE reads again in MiXCR, with one record for every CDR3 protein. There are fewer than 800,000 distinct CDR3 sequences in the sample; around half occur only once, and 25% to 35% lies in the top ten. The germline V gene has CDR1 SQVTM and CDR2 ANQGSEA. The CDR3 runs to 13 residues. V lost 0 bases and J 2 bases, leaving 8 bases between the germline ends. V gene TRBV29-1 combines with J gene TRBJ2-7; either TRBD1 or TRBD2 may fit D (5 bases each). The source of this sequence is a woman aged 55-69 years in good health. The source material was blood. This CDR3 is CSVEEGDPYEQYF. As DNA, the CDR3 is TGCAGCGTTGAAGAAGGGGACCCCTACGAGCAGTACTTC.